Listed here are 29 T cell receptor beta chains from one sample, sequenced in a study of beta chain features in type 1 diabetes. Expressed TCRB transcripts were sequenced after all isolated RNA was converted to cDNA. Libraries were prepared by immunoSEQ multiplex PCR; TCRdb keeps only in-frame clonotypes and omits some of them. The repertoire includes around 280,000 clones, about 8% of them detected once, and under 1.3% sits in the top ten. Sequenced sample: central memory CD4+ T cells from blood. Source of these receptors: a woman aged 18-29 years in good health.

V gene TRBV5-6 combines with J gene TRBJ1-3, with 9 bases that match TRBD1. Trimming at V came to 1 base and at J to 5 bases, leaving 4 bases not matched to a gene. Germline CDR1 reads SGHDT; CDR2 reads YYEEEE. This CDR3 region has 15 residues. CDR3 amino acids: CASSLLGTGRNTIYF. CDR3 DNA: TGTGCCAGCAGCTTGCTCGGGACAGGGCGAAACACCATATATTTT.

This clone turned up a few times. DNA for the CDR3: TGTGCCAGCAGCTTAACTAGCAATCAGCCCCAGCATTTT. Protein sequence: CASSLTSNQPQHF. This rearrangement joins TRBV7-9 to TRBJ1-5; D remains unclear. V lost 2 bases, J lost 0 bases, and 2 bases lay in between. Germline CDR1 and CDR2: SEHNR and FQNEAQ (reference sequence). The CDR3 loop spans 13 amino acids.

This rearrangement joins TRBV7-2 to TRBJ2-7; 11 bases are a match to TRBD2. Germline loops: CDR1 SGHTA, CDR2 FQGNSA. V shed 4 bases and J 12 bases; nucleotides not matched to a gene: 5. The CDR3 consists of 12 residues. The CDR3 DNA reads as TGTGCCAGCAGCTCCGGGACTAGCGGTGGGTACGTC. This gives the protein CASSSGTSGGYV.

This clone has ten or more counts. The rearrangement links TRBV7-2 to TRBJ2-1; D perhaps matches TRBD2 (7 bases). The CDR3 sequence is 15 residues long. Trimming removed 0 bases at V and 7 bases at J, with 13 bases between. Germline V gene sequence: CDR1 SGHTA, CDR2 FQGNSA. In DNA form, the CDR3 reads TGTGCCAGCAGCTTAGCGGGGGGGCTCTTAAATGAGCAGTTCTTC. Encoded protein: CASSLAGGLLNEQFF. Using reference TRBV7-2 and TRBJ2-1 for the parts outside the CDR3, the full variable domain is GAGVSQSPSNKVTEKGKDVELRCDPISGHTALYWYRQSLGQGLEFLIYFQGNSAPDKSGLPSDRFSAERTGGSVSTLTIQRTQQEDSAVYLCASSLAGGLLNEQFFGPGTRLTVL.

The chain has TRBV28 and TRBJ2-5, with 7 nucleotides matching TRBD1. J lost 4 bases, V lost 6 bases, and 17 bases had no gene match. CDR3 length equals 17 residues. Germline CDR1 reads MDHEN; CDR2 reads SYDVKM. The CDR3 sequence: CASRQIRSGQRRETQYF. Here the CDR3 DNA reads TGTGCCAGCAGGCAAATAAGGTCGGGACAGAGAAGAGAGACCCAGTACTTC.

A word on this clone: Possible read error: a much larger clone is one base away. V is TRBV11-3 and J is TRBJ2-3; D uncertain. The CDR3 is made up of 12 amino acids. In germline, CDR1 is SGHNT, CDR2 YENEEA. The V end lost 4 bases, the J end lost 1 base, and 3 bases lay between the germline ends. DNA of the CDR3: TGTGCCAGCAGCTCGGGCACAGATACGCAGTATTTT. As protein: CASSSGTDTQYF.

J is TRBJ2-1 and V is TRBV5-4, with 9 bases fitting TRBD2. Trimming cost V 3 bases and J 1 base; bases outside gene matches: 2. The CDR3 is 15 residues long. Germline CDR1 reads SGHNT; CDR2 reads YYREEE (reference sequence). The CDR3 loop is CASSSTSGSYNEQFF. The CDR3 DNA reads TGTGCCAGCAGCTCGACTAGCGGATCCTACAATGAGCAGTTCTTC.

The chain recombines TRBV15 with TRBJ1-1; 10 bases line up with TRBD1. Germline-derived CDR1 and CDR2 are LNHNV and YYDKDF (reference sequence). The CDR3 sequence is 15 residues long. After removal of 5 bases from V and 7 bases from J, the junction contained 10 bases not matched to a gene. In DNA form, the CDR3 reads TGTGCCACCAGCCGTGACAGGGGGCTAGGAGGTGAAGCTTTCTTT. The encoded protein is CATSRDRGLGGEAFF. Supplemented by reference TRBV15 and TRBJ1-1, the full variable domain reads DAMVIQNPRYQVTQFGKPVTLSCSQTLNHNVMYWYQQKSSQAPKLLFHYYDKDFNNEADTPDNFQSRRPNTSFCFLDIRSPGLGDTAMYLCATSRDRGLGGEAFFGQGTRLTVV.

Only a few counts were recorded for this clone. This chain links TRBV9 with TRBJ2-7; 7 bases are shared with TRBD2. Germline V CDR1 and CDR2: SGDLS, YYNGEE. Trimming removed 0 bases from V and 8 bases from J; junction bases left unmatched: 5. The CDR3 contains 13 residues. The DNA for the CDR3 is TGTGCCAGCAGCGTAGTGCAGGGAGGGAAGCAGTACTTC. Its translation is CASSVVQGGKQYF. The complete variable domain, with remaining parts taken from reference TRBV9 and TRBJ2-7, reads DSGVTQTPKHLITATGQRVTLRCSPRSGDLSVYWYQQSLDQGLQFLIQYYNGEERAKGNILERFSAQQFPDLHSELNLSSLELGDSALYFCASSVVQGGKQYFGPGTRLTVT.

V and J are TRBV7-3 and TRBJ2-2, with D possibly being TRBD1 or TRBD2 (6 bases each). Between the trimmed V and J ends, which lost 5 bases and 6 bases, there was a span of 10 bases. CDR3 size: 13 residues. Germline lookup yields CDR1 SGHTA and CDR2 FQGTGA. Here the CDR3 reads CASSPRGPGELFF. The CDR3 DNA sequence: TGTGCCAGCAGCCCCCGGGGGCCCGGGGAGCTGTTTTTT.

In its sample, this clone was seen a few times. This chain connects TRBV7-2 to TRBJ2-7; 9 bases match TRBD1. Looked up from germline, CDR1 is SGHTA and CDR2 is FQGNSA. J lost 3 bases, V lost 5 bases, and 8 bases had no gene match. CDR3 length equals 15 residues. Here the CDR3 reads CASSLNPGQGYEQYV. The CDR3, as DNA: TGTGCCAGCAGCCTGAACCCGGGACAGGGCTACGAGCAGTACGTC.

This clone was counted between two and nine times. The genes are TRBV30 and TRBJ2-1, with 7 bases identical to TRBD1. The CDR3 spans 16 residues. The V and J ends lost 1 base and 0 bases, in that order; junction bases with no gene match: 6. CDR1 and CDR2 from the germline V gene are GTSNPN and SVGIG (reference sequence). CDR3 in DNA: TGTGCCTGGAGTGCAAGGGGGCTGAGCTCCTACAATGAGCAGTTCTTC. Its protein product is CAWSARGLSSYNEQFF.

Points on this clone: Since a much larger clone is just one base distant, this may be a read error. This rearrangement joins TRBV7-2 to TRBJ1-2; D unclear. Per the germline V gene, CDR1 is SGHTA and CDR2 is FQGNSA. The length of the CDR3 is 14 residues. V lost 2 bases and J 2 bases, leaving 9 bases between the germline ends. CDR3 residues: CASSLSRNNYGYTF. The DNA of the CDR3 is TGTGCCAGCAGCTTATCCAGGAACAACTATGGCTACACCTTC.

The rearrangement links TRBV7-2 to TRBJ2-7; D uncertain. V was pared by 5 bases and J by 1 base, with 9 bases between. Germline-derived CDR1 and CDR2 are SGHTA and FQGNSA. This CDR3 has 13 residues. CDR3 coding DNA: TGTGCCAGCAGCCCTCTTGGGTCCTACGAGCAGTACTTC. It translates to CASSPLGSYEQYF. The full variable domain, its missing parts supplied by reference TRBV7-2 and TRBJ2-7, is GAGVSQSPSNKVTEKGKDVELRCDPISGHTALYWYRQSLGQGLEFLIYFQGNSAPDKSGLPSDRFSAERTGGSVSTLTIQRTQQEDSAVYLCASSPLGSYEQYFGPGTRLTVT.

The V call is TRBV2, the J call TRBJ1-6, with a possible D match to TRBD1 (6 bases). Trimming took off 7 bases at V and 7 bases at J, with 14 bases between the two ends. CDR1 SNHLY and CDR2 FYNNEI come from the germline V gene. The CDR3 totals 14 residues. CDR3 sequence reads: CASTNRVGNSPLHF. The CDR3 bases are TGTGCCAGCACTAACAGGGTTGGGAATTCACCCCTCCACTTT.

The sample holds many counts of this clone. The V call is TRBV7-9, the J call TRBJ2-7; 9 positions agree with TRBD2. The V gene end was trimmed by 9 bases and the J gene end by 4 bases; junction bases not matched to a gene: 10. This CDR3 region has 14 residues. Germline lookup yields CDR1 SEHNR and CDR2 FQNEAQ (reference sequence). CDR3 protein: CASTLGTSLYEQYF. CDR3 bases: TGTGCCAGTACCCTCGGGACTAGCTTGTACGAGCAGTACTTC.

The J gene is TRBJ1-2, the V gene TRBV28; possible D gene TRBD1, 6 bases. V was cut by 4 bases and J by 8 bases, with 23 bases left in between. There are 16 residues in the CDR3. The V gene's germline CDR1 is MDHEN and CDR2 SYDVKM. CDR3 nucleotides: TGTGCCAGCAGTTACCGGACAGCCAAATTGGGGGGCGGCTACACCTTC. Encoded protein: CASSYRTAKLGGGYTF.

This clone was counted between two and nine times. This chain links TRBV21-1 with TRBJ1-5; the table gives TRBD1 as D, unverified against the DNA. TRBV21-1 is a known pseudogene. This CDR3 is 16 amino acids long. The CDR3 coding sequence is TGTGCCAGCAAGGGGGCGGGACAGCTAAGCAATCAGCCCCAGCATTTT. Amino acids: CASKGAGQLSNQPQHF.

This clone has only a few counts. The chain joins TRBV15 to TRBJ2-7; 7 nucleotides match TRBD1. V was pared by 0 bases and J by 2 bases, with 4 bases of the junction left unmatched. The CDR3 totals 15 residues. Germline CDR1 and CDR2: LNHNV and YYDKDF (reference sequence). DNA for the CDR3: TGTGCCACCAGCAGAGAAGTGGGGACAGCCTACGAGCAGTACTTC. Translating gives CATSREVGTAYEQYF.

The V and J genes are TRBV25-1 and TRBJ2-3, with D perhaps assigned TRBD1 or TRBD2 (6 bases each). The germline V gene has CDR1 MGHDK and CDR2 SYGVNS. V was pared by 0 bases and J by 0 bases, with 10 bases between. CDR3 length: 16 amino acids. The CDR3 protein is CASSEYGGPSTDTQYF. CDR3 sequence (DNA): TGTGCCAGCAGTGAATATGGGGGGCCTAGCACAGATACGCAGTATTTT.

This clone was recorded many times. The gene calls are TRBV5-5 and TRBJ1-2; no clear D. Germline CDR1 is SGHKS and CDR2 is YYEKEE (reference sequence). V was pared by 3 bases and J by 8 bases, with 17 bases between. There are 14 residues in the CDR3. DNA for the CDR3: TGTGCCAGCAGCTCCGACGGTGTAGGATCCGGCTACACCTTC. It is translated as CASSSDGVGSGYTF. The entire variable domain, with the rest obtained from reference TRBV5-5 and TRBJ1-2, is as follows: DAGVTQSPTHLIKTRGQQVTLRCSPISGHKSVSWYQQVLGQGPQFIFQYYEKEERGRGNFPDRFSARQFPNYSSELNVNALLLGDSALYLCASSSDGVGSGYTFGSGTRLTVV.

This clone came up a few times. In DNA form, the CDR3 reads TGTGCCAGCAGACCCAGCAGGGGGCGAAGCAATCAGCCCCAGCATTTT. It translates to CASRPSRGRSNQPQHF. The V gene is TRBV28, the J gene TRBJ1-5; 8 nucleotides agree with TRBD1. J gave up 1 base and V 6 bases, and 8 bases lay outside the gene matches. This CDR3 has 16 amino acids. The germline gives CDR1 MDHEN, CDR2 SYDVKM.

The rearrangement uses TRBV29-1 and TRBJ1-2; D perhaps matches TRBD1 (5 bases). Germline V CDR1 and CDR2: SQVTM, ANQGSEA. The CDR3 spans 13 residues. Trimming cost V 6 bases and J 7 bases, with 18 bases left between them. CDR3 nucleotide sequence: TGCAGCGTCCCCAGCCACTTTGGGGGTGGCTACACCTTC. Its translation is CSVPSHFGGGYTF.

In its sample, this clone was seen a few times. This sequence joins TRBV10-2 and TRBJ2-7; 9 positions match TRBD2. Germline trimming cut 5 bases from V and 5 bases from J; bases unmatched to any gene: 10. Germline loops: CDR1 WSHSY, CDR2 SAAADI. This CDR3 contains 15 residues. This chain's CDR3 is CASSLASGARDEQYF. The DNA of the CDR3 is TGCGCCAGCAGTCTGGCTAGCGGGGCTCGGGACGAGCAGTACTTC.

This clone was detected a few times. The J gene is TRBJ2-1, the V gene TRBV7-9; D remains ambiguous. V was trimmed by 4 bases and J by 2 bases, leaving 12 bases between them. Germline values: CDR1 SEHNR, CDR2 FQNEAQ (reference sequence). The CDR3 consists of 15 residues. The chain's CDR3 is CASSSYAGPYNEQFF. The DNA for the CDR3 is TGTGCCAGCAGCTCCTATGCTGGCCCCTACAATGAGCAGTTCTTC.

J is TRBJ1-2 and V is TRBV6-5, with 10 nucleotides matching TRBD1. The CDR3 length is 13 residues. In germline, CDR1 is MNHEY, CDR2 SVGAGI. J was trimmed by 8 bases and V by 6 bases; bases with no gene match: 6. CDR3 amino acids: CASRGTGVYGYTF. CDR3 DNA sequence: TGTGCCAGCAGGGGGACAGGGGTTTACGGCTACACCTTC.

The rearrangement uses TRBV9 and TRBJ2-1, with 7 nucleotides matching TRBD2. Germline CDR1 SGDLS, CDR2 YYNGEE. The CDR3 sequence is 15 residues long. Unmatched junction bases numbered 9, after V lost 4 bases and J lost 5 bases. CDR3 loop: CASSPSSGPNNEQFF. The DNA for the CDR3 is TGTGCCAGCAGCCCCTCTAGCGGACCGAACAATGAGCAGTTCTTC.

This clone was seen repeatedly, ten times or more. V usage is TRBV25-1 and J usage is TRBJ2-7, with no clear D. The CDR3 is made up of 12 amino acids. Germline assignment: CDR1 MGHDK and CDR2 SYGVNS. Trimming stripped 3 bases from V and 0 bases from J, with 3 bases between. This CDR3 reads CASSDSSYEQYF. The CDR3 DNA reads TGTGCCAGCAGTGACAGCTCCTACGAGCAGTACTTC.

The chain carries TRBV25-1 and TRBJ2-3; TRBD2 aligns across 11 bases. Germline CDR1 MGHDK, CDR2 SYGVNS. Losses at the gene ends were 3 bases for V and 3 bases for J; bases not matched to a gene: 5. The CDR3 spans 16 residues. The CDR3 spells CASSDSRLAGTDTQYF. In nucleotides, the CDR3 is TGTGCCAGCAGTGATTCAAGACTAGCGGGAACAGATACGCAGTATTTT.